This T cell receptor (beta chain) was profiled in a study of blood T cell repertoires in COVID-19. In the study overall: PBMCs, B-cell-depleted T cells, or T cells provided the cDNA or gDNA that made up the material.

Here immunoSEQ multiplex PCR was the method, and the copy in TCRdb shows in-frame clones only, minus some. The table has roughly 80,000 clones, 88% seen once; the top ten hold 6% to 7.5%. The CDR3 has 11 residues. Trimming removed 7 bases at V and 7 bases at J, with 9 bases between. Germline CDR1 MNHEY, CDR2 SMNVEV (reference sequence). The sequenced sample was peripheral blood. The V gene is TRBV27, the J gene TRBJ2-3, with D possibly TRBD1 on 5 matching bases. The receptor was isolated from a woman aged 80 or older with acute or convalescent COVID-19. The CDR3 coding sequence is TGTGCCAGCACCCAGGGTTATACGCAGTATTTT. Protein product: CASTQGYTQYF.